This entry lists 31 T cell receptor beta chains sequenced from one sample in a study of regulatory T cells in long-lasting Graves disease. Combining iRepertoire HTBI primers with Arm-PCR of CDR3 regions, the authors built TCR beta libraries. A single record per CDR3 protein comes from TCRdb applying MiXCR to the multiplex PCR reads. This table has some 420,000 distinct CDR3 sequences, less than 25% appearing once. The sample's time point: persistent/refractory GD, antithyroid drugs over 5 years with positive TRAb. Extracted PBMC RNA gave rise to the TCR library. The source material was peripheral blood mononuclear cells (PBMCs), sampled when the disease was refractory, from a patient treated with antithyroid drugs. The source is a female donor with Graves disease.

This clonotype was recorded many times. This rearrangement joins TRBV2 to TRBJ2-1; TRBD1 matches at 7 bases. In germline, CDR1 is SNHLY, CDR2 FYNNEI. The CDR3 extends over 12 amino acids. V gave up 8 bases and J gave up 10 bases; unmatched junction bases: 8. The CDR3 nucleotides are TGTGCCAGCGGATCAGACAGGGTGGAGCAGTTCTTC. As protein: CASGSDRVEQFF.

The V call is TRBV20-1, the J call TRBJ1-6; no firm D call. Trimming shortened V by 2 bases and J by 0 bases, and 11 bases separated the two germline ends. This CDR3 has 16 residues. Germline V gene data show CDR1 as DFQATT and CDR2 as SNEGSKA (reference sequence). For the CDR3, the DNA is TGCAGTGCTAGACGGGTCGGTAGCTCCTATAATTCACCCCTCCACTTT. This translates into CSARRVGSSYNSPLHF.

This clonotype has at least ten counts. V and J are TRBV7-2 and TRBJ1-4, with 7 bases that match TRBD1. Germline trimming cut 5 bases from V and 1 base from J; bases unmatched to any gene: 4. Germline-derived CDR1 and CDR2 are SGHTA and FQGNSA. This CDR3 is built from 15 residues. This chain's CDR3 is CASSQRQGTNEKLFF. Written as DNA, the CDR3 is TGTGCCAGCAGCCAAAGACAGGGAACTAATGAAAAACTGTTTTTT.

This clonotype showed up just a few times. The CDR3 loop reads CASSLIQGTQQVAFF. The CDR3 DNA is TGTGCCAGCAGCTTGATACAGGGGACCCAACAGGTGGCTTTCTTT. The rearrangement links TRBV11-2 to TRBJ1-1, with 7 bases aligning to TRBD1. The CDR3 is 15 residues long. The ends lost 3 bases at V and 11 bases at J; junction bases unmatched: 15. CDR1 SGHAT and CDR2 FQNNGV come from the germline V gene.

This clonotype has a count of ten or more. This chain links TRBV20-1 with TRBJ2-1; 11 nucleotides match TRBD2. CDR3 length: 16 amino acids. The trim removed 3 bases at V and 4 bases at J, leaving 8 bases unmatched. CDR1 and CDR2 from the germline V gene are DFQATT and SNEGSKA (reference sequence). The CDR3 DNA reads as TGCAGTGCTAGTTCCCAAACTAGCGGGGGTTACAATGAGCAGTTCTTC. Its translation is CSASSQTSGGYNEQFF.

V is TRBV9 and J is TRBJ2-7; 9 bases align to TRBD1. V trimming: 3 bases; J trimming: 3 bases; junction bases outside the gene matches: 7. The germline V gene has CDR1 SGDLS and CDR2 YYNGEE. The CDR3 totals 15 residues. The CDR3 nucleotides are TGTGCCAGCAGCGCTGCGGGACAGGGTAACTACGAGCAGTACTTC. The encoded protein is CASSAAGQGNYEQYF.

This rearrangement joins TRBV7-9 to TRBJ1-3; D perhaps matches TRBD1 (5 bases). V was shortened by 5 bases and J by 3 bases, with 17 bases between the two germline ends. The CDR3 is 16 amino acids. CDR1 is SEHNR, CDR2 FQNEAQ, per germline (reference sequence). The CDR3 nucleotides are TGTGCCAGCAGCCCGGTATTGGGACTATTTGGAAACACCATATATTTT. Protein: CASSPVLGLFGNTIYF.

This clonotype was counted only a few times. The chain links TRBV6-9 to TRBJ1-4; TRBD1 aligns across 12 bases. Germline V gene lookup returns CDR1 MNHGY and CDR2 SVAAGI. Trimming at V came to 3 bases and at J to 8 bases, leaving 16 bases not matched to a gene. The CDR3 has 19 amino acids. The CDR3 coding sequence is TGTGCCAGCAGTTACAAGGCGGGACAGGGGGCGAGGAACACGGAAAAACTGTTTTTT. As protein: CASSYKAGQGARNTEKLFF.

This clonotype was detected only a few times. The rearrangement links TRBV3-1 to TRBJ1-4; D is unresolved. The CDR3 sequence is 15 residues long. In germline, CDR1 is LGHDT, CDR2 YNNKEL (reference sequence). The germline V and J ends were trimmed by 4 bases and 0 bases, with 9 bases remaining between them. The DNA for the CDR3 is TGTGCCAGCAGCCGCGGGAGTTCAACTAATGAAAAACTGTTTTTT. Amino acid sequence: CASSRGSSTNEKLFF.

This clonotype was counted at least ten times. The V gene is TRBV7-9, the J gene TRBJ2-7, with a tentative D call TRBD1 (6 bases). This CDR3 contains 13 residues. The V end was cut by 5 bases, the J end by 1 base, with 9 bases between. The germline V gene encodes CDR1 SEHNR and CDR2 FQNEAQ (reference sequence). CDR3 coding DNA: TGTGCCAGCAGCCCCGGGACATCCTACGAGCAGTACTTC. Translated: CASSPGTSYEQYF.

The chain uses TRBV4-1 and TRBJ1-2; D may be TRBD1 (5 bases). The CDR3 spans 14 residues. The germline V gene has CDR1 MGHRA and CDR2 YSYEKL. Trimming removed 4 bases at V and 2 bases at J, with 11 bases between. The CDR3 coding sequence is TGCGCCAGCAGCCGAGCGACAGCCAACTATGGCTACACCTTC. Translating it yields CASSRATANYGYTF.

Turning to this clonotype: A much larger clone differs from this one at a single base, so this may be a read error. The chain employs TRBV12-3 or TRBV12-4 and TRBJ1-5; maybe TRBD1 (5 bases). The CDR3 contains 15 residues. The CDR3 loop reads CASSDRQKSNQLQHF. In DNA form, the CDR3 reads TGTGCCAGCAGTGACAGACAGAAGAGCAATCAGCTCCAGCATTTT.

This clonotype was recorded at least ten times. The V call is TRBV6-2 or TRBV6-3, the J call TRBJ1-1, with TRBD1 matching 7 bases. CDR3 length: 14 residues. Germline V CDR1 and CDR2: MNHEY, SVGEGT. V dropped 2 bases and J dropped 4; count of bases not matched to a gene: 4. CDR3 sequence reads: CASSYRQGGTEAFF. The CDR3 DNA reads TGTGCCAGCAGTTACCGACAGGGTGGCACTGAAGCTTTCTTT.

The CDR3 sequence is CAWGQDHSPLHF. The CDR3 nucleotides are TGTGCCTGGGGACAGGATCATTCACCCCTCCACTTT. The rearrangement joins TRBV30 to TRBJ1-6, with 7 bases matching TRBD1. The CDR3 contains 12 residues. The J segment lost 8 bases and the V segment lost 5 bases, leaving 3 bases of the junction unmatched. Per germline, CDR1 GTSNPN and CDR2 SVGIG (reference sequence).

V gene TRBV5-7 combines with J gene TRBJ1-5, with TRBD1 matching over 8 bases. TRBV5-7 is filed as an ORF, its function uncertain. With 4 bases clipped from V and 2 bases from J, the junction kept 14 bases outside the gene matches. The CDR3 spans 18 residues. In DNA, the CDR3 is TGTGCCAGCAGCAAAAGACAGGGGAAGGGAAGTCGCAATCAGCCCCAGCATTTT. Translated, it gives CASSKRQGKGSRNQPQHF.

The chain is built from TRBV25-1 and TRBJ2-2; no firm D call. Germline assignment: CDR1 MGHDK and CDR2 SYGVNS. V gave up 7 bases and J gave up 6 bases, with 9 bases separating them. The CDR3 consists of 12 residues. CDR3 sequence: CASNLFPGELFF. The CDR3 bases are TGTGCCAGCAACTTGTTTCCCGGGGAGCTGTTTTTT.

This chain links TRBV20-1 with TRBJ2-7, with D possibly TRBD1 on 6 matching bases. In germline, CDR1 is DFQATT, CDR2 SNEGSKA (reference sequence). This CDR3 comprises 16 residues. V lost 0 bases to trimming and J lost 4 bases, with 19 bases between them. The DNA for the CDR3 is TGCAGTGCTAGAGACCAGGACAGCCGGGACCAGTACGAGCAGTACTTC. Its protein is CSARDQDSRDQYEQYF.

This clonotype was detected ten times or more. The gene calls are TRBV6-1 and TRBJ1-1; D is possibly TRBD1 (6 bases). This CDR3 region has 14 residues. Germline V gives CDR1 MNHNS, CDR2 SASEGT. The V end was cut by 6 bases, the J end by 1 base, with 12 bases between. The CDR3 DNA follows: TGTGCCAGCAGAAAGTCGGGACAGAACACTGAAGCTTTCTTT. It translates to CASRKSGQNTEAFF.

The rearrangement joins TRBV6-1 to TRBJ2-7; D might be TRBD2 (6 bases). The CDR3 spans 15 residues. V lost 6 bases and J 0 bases, leaving 15 bases between the germline ends. CDR1 is MNHNS, CDR2 SASEGT, per germline. The CDR3 protein is CASRPPGEPSYEQYF. CDR3 coding DNA: TGTGCCAGCAGGCCCCCGGGGGAGCCCTCCTACGAGCAGTACTTC.

A few counts support this clonotype. A much larger clonotype is one base distant, so this may be a read error. V is TRBV6-2 or TRBV6-3 and J is TRBJ1-6; the D gene is possibly TRBD1 (5 bases). This CDR3 comprises 14 residues. Trimming removed 7 bases at V and 11 bases at J, with 18 bases between. Germline CDR1 and CDR2: MNHEY and SVGEGT. DNA of the CDR3: TGTGCCAGCACCCGGAGAGGGGAAAACCCACCCCTCCACTTT. As protein: CASTRRGENPPLHF.

The table lists this clonotype with many counts. The chain employs TRBV2 and TRBJ1-1, with 7 nucleotides matching TRBD1. With 6 bases clipped from V and 1 base from J, the junction kept 5 bases outside the gene matches. Germline lookup yields CDR1 SNHLY and CDR2 FYNNEI. CDR3 length: 14 residues. CDR3 in DNA: TGTGCCAGCAGACCAGGGGGAGAGAACACTGAAGCTTTCTTT. It specifies CASRPGGENTEAFF.

This sequence joins TRBV6-1 and TRBJ1-3; tentative D call: TRBD1 (5 bases). The CDR3 is 15 amino acids. With 3 bases removed from V and 2 bases from J, the gap between germline ends came to 11 bases. Germline CDR1 is MNHNS and CDR2 is SASEGT. The CDR3 DNA reads as TGTGCCAGCAGTGATCGGGGCGATCCTGGAAACACCATATATTTT. The encoded protein is CASSDRGDPGNTIYF.

This clonotype has ten or more counts. The chain uses TRBV5-5 and TRBJ2-5; D is ambiguous. The CDR3 sequence is 15 residues long. V dropped 3 bases and J dropped 3 bases, with 15 bases sitting between them. The V gene's germline CDR1 is SGHKS and CDR2 YYEKEE (reference sequence). As DNA, the CDR3 is TGTGCCAGCAGCTCGACCTATCAGGAGAAAGAGACCCAGTACTTC. It yields the protein CASSSTYQEKETQYF.

Ten or more counts support this clonotype. This chain uses TRBV11-2 with TRBJ1-6, with D uncertain. CDR1 is SGHAT, CDR2 FQNNGV, per germline. The V end was cut by 5 bases, the J end by 10 bases, with 15 bases between. This CDR3 comprises 14 residues. CDR3 sequence reads: CASSLRPIDSPLHF. The CDR3 DNA sequence: TGTGCCAGCAGCCTTCGACCGATCGACTCACCCCTCCACTTT. The full variable domain, rest sourced from reference TRBV11-2 and TRBJ1-6, is EAGVAQSPRYKIIEKRQSVAFWCNPISGHATLYWYQQILGQGPKLLIQFQNNGVVDDSQLPKDRFSAERLKGVDSTLKIQPAKLEDSAVYLCASSLRPIDSPLHFGNGTRLTVT.

In this sample, this clonotype turned up many times. This chain connects TRBV28 to TRBJ2-2, with 12 positions matching TRBD2. The CDR3 totals 20 residues. Looked up from germline, CDR1 is MDHEN and CDR2 is SYDVKM. Trimming at V came to 2 bases and at J to 3 bases, leaving 13 bases not matched to a gene. The CDR3, as DNA: TGTGCCAGCAGTTTAGATTGGGTCCGACTAGCGGGAGCCGACACCGGGGAGCTGTTTTTT. Translation: CASSLDWVRLAGADTGELFF.

This clonotype was seen a few times. The CDR3 loop is CASSQAGTGNYEQYF. The CDR3 DNA sequence: TGTGCCAGCAGCCAGGCCGGGACTGGAAACTACGAGCAGTACTTC. This sequence joins TRBV3-1 and TRBJ2-7, with D possibly TRBD2 on 6 matching bases. The V gene lost 3 bases and the J gene lost 3 bases, with 15 bases spanning the gap. The germline V gene has CDR1 LGHDT and CDR2 YNNKEL (reference sequence). The CDR3 consists of 15 residues.

The chain is built from TRBV7-8 and TRBJ1-3; 10 bases align to TRBD1. Germline CDR1 reads SGHVS; CDR2 reads FQNEAQ. J gave up 6 bases and V 2 bases, and 7 bases lay outside the gene matches. The CDR3 is 16 amino acids. The CDR3 DNA reads as TGTGCCAGCAGCTTACAGGAGACAGGGGGCCAAAACACCATATATTTT. This encodes CASSLQETGGQNTIYF.

The V and J genes are TRBV7-2 and TRBJ2-3; 7 bases are shared with TRBD2. With V trimmed by 2 bases and J by 3 bases, 5 bases remained unmatched. CDR1 is SGHTA and CDR2 is FQGNSA in the germline V gene. The CDR3 is 15 amino acids. The DNA of the CDR3 is TGTGCCAGCAGCTTACAGGAGCGGGAAACAGATACGCAGTATTTT. Its translation: CASSLQERETDTQYF.

The chain has TRBV7-2 and TRBJ2-3; 10 bases line up with TRBD2. CDR3 length equals 16 residues. Germline CDR1 SGHTA, CDR2 FQGNSA. The V gene end was trimmed by 7 bases and the J gene end by 0 bases; junction bases not matched to a gene: 7. The CDR3 here is CASTLAGVGSTDTQYF. For the CDR3, the DNA is TGTGCCAGCACCCTAGCGGGAGTAGGGAGCACAGATACGCAGTATTTT.

This clonotype was picked up a small number of times. The chain uses TRBV24-1 and TRBJ2-1, with TRBD2 matching 7 bases. Germline V CDR1 and CDR2: KGHDR, SFDVKD. The junction had 8 bases not matched to a gene; V was cut back by 1 base and J by 9 bases. This CDR3 spans 15 amino acids. The CDR3 DNA sequence: TGTGCCACCAGTGATTTCCGCGCGGGAGCATCTGAGCAGTTCTTC. Its translation is CATSDFRAGASEQFF.

This clonotype was counted at least ten times. The chain links TRBV15 to TRBJ2-5; 7 bases match TRBD1. This CDR3 is 15 amino acids long. The J segment lost 5 bases and the V segment lost 3 bases, leaving 9 bases of the junction unmatched. CDR1 is LNHNV, CDR2 YYDKDF, per germline (reference sequence). The CDR3 DNA follows: TGTGCCACCAGCAGCACACAGGGGAGTCGGGAGACCCAGTACTTC. This gives the protein CATSSTQGSRETQYF.